This T cell receptor (beta chain) was captured by sequencing in a study of a mutant IDH1 vaccine in newly diagnosed glioma (dated by TCRdb to the early 2020s). For the study in its entirety: Patients received eight vaccinations in weeks 1, 3, 5, 7, 11, 15, 19 and 23, corresponding to visits V03 through V10. In the chemotherapy-containing groups, vaccination started alongside temozolomide cycles, whereas in patients who had radiotherapy alone it started 4-6 weeks after radiotherapy. The roughly 33 treated patients were around 60% male and approximately 40% female, with a mean age of 40.4 years. Before enrollment, patients had received standard therapy of radiotherapy alone, temozolomide alone, or radiochemotherapy with temozolomide; most received the combination. Peripheral blood was drawn at six visits: V03 (baseline), V05, V07, V10, V12 and V13. Longitudinal TCRB deep sequencing was done for some 26 treated patients, wherever samples were available for exploratory analyses. Broad study findings and their caveats: PBMC samples for TCRB deep sequencing were selected based on availability. Pseudoprogression seemed to be unrelated to changes in the top peripheral T cell clonotypes found by TCRB sequencing. It was noted by the authors that analyses of patient blood samples could not be reproduced owing to sample limitations. Across multiple MHC alleles, vaccine-induced immune responses were seen in more than 80% of patients.

The protocol used for the library was the immunoSEQ multiplex PCR assay. Rearranged TCR beta chain sequences were amplified with the hsTCRB Kit following the manufacturer's protocol. TCRB libraries were sequenced on an Illumina MiSeq. Concerning the study's data processing: The kit vendor's proprietary platform handled demultiplexing, trimming and gene mapping. TCRdb mirrors the immuneACCESS table, restricted to in-frame sequences. Some clones are absent from its copies; in checked studies, under half trace to an unresolved V gene, and the reason for the others is unknown. V and J calls and clone size are those listed in that table; D and trimming were worked out from the DNA. The sample table lists approximately 80,000 clones, 91% of them with a count of one. The ten most abundant clones make up 0.56% of the sample. The time point label for this specimen denotes: week 5, during vaccination. Every vaccine dose consisted of 300 ug of a 20-mer mutant IDH1 peptide in Montanide, administered subcutaneously together with topical imiquimod. All donors had newly diagnosed IDH1-mutant astrocytomas of WHO grade 3 or 4 that showed loss of nuclear ATRX. The samples were drawn from NOA16, a multicentre, single-arm, open-label phase I trial in Germany that tested a mutant IDH1 peptide vaccine in humans for the first time. Genomic DNA for TCRB sequencing was extracted from EDTA blood using the DNeasy Blood and Tissue Kit.

The CDR3 has 14 amino acids, counting the end cysteine and phenylalanine. Here the CDR3 DNA is all that survives: 42 bases in frame from base 1. The CDR1 and CDR2 encoded by the germline V gene are SGHRS and YFSETQ. The V end loses 0 bases and the J end loses 1 base, and a stretch of 7 bases separates them. Turning to this clone: It has no known antigen specificity. Per-base qualities were not stored, and no clone one base away is much larger.

Material: PBMCs, obtained from a glioma patient whose treatment included an IDH1 peptide vaccine. The sequence came from a woman in her 50s with glioma. The rearranged segments are TRBV5-1 and TRBJ1-1, with the D gene not clear enough to name. The bases read TGCGCCAGCAGCTTGGATCCGGGGAACACTGAAGCTTTCTTT. This sequence encodes CASSLDPGNTEAFF.